The rows below give T cell receptor beta chains drawn from one sample of a study of Ad26.COV2.S vaccination and SARS-CoV-2 variants. Clones were read by immunoSEQ multiplex PCR, and TCRdb kept only the in-frame ones, dropping some. The table records about 440,000 clones, 90% of them present only once. Here the sequenced sample was peripheral blood, taken in a trial of Ad26.COV2.S vaccine versus placebo. The origin of the receptors is a person between 18 and 65 years old who received the Ad26.COV2.S COVID-19 vaccine or a placebo. Both conserved end residues are part of each CDR3. A D gene is named only where the DNA matches it firmly. Expanded clones are given a class, and other clones once, few, many or no size at all.

j_call clone_size v_call d_call cdr3_aa cdr3_nt
TRBJ2-5 - TRBV5-4 TRBD2 CASSFAGGLRETQYF TGTGCCAGCAGCTTCGCGGGAGGCCTCCGGGAGACCCAGTACTTC
TRBJ2-2 - TRBV7-6 - CASSRPYSGATGELFF TGTGCCAGCAGCCGGCCTTACAGCGGCGCCACCGGGGAGCTGTTTTTT
TRBJ1-5 once TRBV5-1 - CASSLGGLNGNQPQHF TGCGCCAGCAGCTTGGGGGGACTGAATGGCAATCAGCCCCAGCATTTT
TRBJ2-7 - TRBV11-1 TRBD2 CASRRLAGGYEQYF TGTGCCAGCAGAAGACTAGCGGGAGGCTACGAGCAGTACTTC
TRBJ2-7 few TRBV6-2/TRBV6-3 TRBD2 CASSFSGRPSEQYF TGTGCCAGCAGTTTTAGCGGGAGGCCCTCCGAGCAGTACTTC
TRBJ2-3 - TRBV5-4 - CASSSVGASADTDTQYF TGTGCCAGCAGCTCAGTAGGGGCTAGCGCAGACACAGATACGCAGTATTTT
TRBJ2-3 - TRBV20-1 TRBD1 CSDKQGDTQYF TGCAGTGACAAACAGGGGGATACGCAGTATTTT
TRBJ2-7 - TRBV30 - CAWSVQYRDYEQYF TGTGCCTGGAGTGTCCAATACAGGGACTACGAGCAGTACTTC
TRBJ2-5 - TRBV7-6 - CASSATPGRIQETQYF TGTGCCAGCAGCGCTACACCGGGACGGATACAAGAGACCCAGTACTTC
TRBJ1-2 - TRBV18 TRBD1 CASSQGQGEPGF TGTGCCAGCTCACAGGGACAGGGAGAACCCGGATTC
TRBJ2-7 - TRBV27 - CASSHLGVGQDYEQYF TGTGCCAGCAGTCACCTGGGGGTGGGACAAGACTACGAGCAGTACTTC
TRBJ2-5 - TRBV7-2 - CASSISPARGETQYF TGTGCCAGCAGTATTTCCCCGGCGAGGGGGGAGACCCAGTACTTC
TRBJ2-1 - TRBV4-3 - CASSQDGGTSWLYNEQFF TGCGCCAGCAGCCAAGATGGGGGCACCTCCTGGCTATACAATGAGCAGTTCTTC
TRBJ2-7 - TRBV30 - CAWTGWPFYEQYF TGTGCCTGGACTGGCTGGCCCTTCTACGAGCAGTACTTC
TRBJ2-2 many TRBV25-1 - CASKSGAFSGELFF TGTGCCAGCAAGTCCGGGGCGTTTTCCGGGGAGCTGTTTTTT
TRBJ2-7 - TRBV5-4 TRBD2 CASSLGIAGGLSGEQYF TGTGCCAGCAGCTTGGGAATAGCGGGAGGCCTCTCCGGGGAGCAGTACTTC
TRBJ1-1 - TRBV5-1 - CASRGTTTEAFF TGCGCGAGCAGAGGGACAACCACTGAAGCTTTCTTT
TRBJ1-1 once TRBV13 - CASSFGQTEAFF TGTGCCAGCAGCTTCGGACAGACTGAAGCTTTCTTT
TRBJ2-1 - TRBV29-1 - CSLGDFGEQFF TGCAGCCTTGGGGATTTTGGTGAGCAGTTCTTC
TRBJ1-1 - TRBV11-1 - CASSLLFGYTEAFF TGTGCCAGCAGCTTATTATTCGGGTACACTGAAGCTTTCTTT
TRBJ1-3 once TRBV6-1 - CASSDPTDWRSGNTIYF TGTGCCAGCAGTGACCCCACGGACTGGCGCTCTGGAAACACCATATATTTT
TRBJ1-5 few TRBV5-4 - CASSQGNQPQHF TGTGCCAGCAGCCAGGGCAATCAGCCCCAGCATTTT
TRBJ2-3 once TRBV5-1 - CASSFSGASTDTQYF TGCGCCAGCAGCTTTAGCGGAGCTAGCACAGATACGCAGTATTTT
TRBJ2-3 once TRBV7-3 TRBD1 CASSLGTGGGYTQYF TGTGCCAGCAGCCTCGGGACAGGGGGAGGATATACGCAGTATTTT
TRBJ2-3 - TRBV7-2 - CASSPLGKTSTDTQYF TGTGCCAGCAGCCCCTTGGGGAAAACTAGCACAGATACGCAGTATTTT
TRBJ2-7 - TRBV18 - CASSPRGTSYEQYF TGTGCCAGCTCGCCGAGGGGGACCTCCTACGAGCAGTACTTC
TRBJ2-1 - TRBV6-5 - CASRRTGRNNEQFF TGTGCCAGCAGACGGACGGGCCGTAACAATGAGCAGTTCTTC
TRBJ1-6 - TRBV6-4 - CASSEVWDNSPLHF TGTGCCAGCAGTGAGGTTTGGGATAATTCACCCCTCCACTTT
TRBJ2-3 - TRBV15 - CATSRPVSNGSTDTQYF TGTGCCACCAGCAGACCCGTCTCGAACGGGAGTACAGATACGCAGTATTTT
TRBJ2-1 - TRBV7-2 - CASSLGGGRTYGGDEQFF TGTGCCAGCAGCTTAGGGGGTGGGAGGACATACGGTGGGGATGAGCAGTTCTTC
TRBJ2-3 - TRBV12-5 - CASGTEYTDTQYF TGTGCTAGTGGAACAGAATACACAGATACGCAGTATTTT
TRBJ2-7 - TRBV6-6 - CASSYTQQRLSYEQYF TGTGCCAGCAGTTACACGCAGCAGCGGCTCTCCTACGAGCAGTACTTC
TRBJ1-3 few TRBV9 TRBD1 CASSGRQGASGNTIYF TGTGCCAGCAGCGGTCGACAGGGGGCGAGTGGAAACACCATATATTTT
TRBJ1-1 - TRBV19 - CASSILGGARTEAFF TGTGCCAGTAGTATACTTGGGGGGGCTCGCACTGAAGCTTTCTTT
TRBJ1-1 - TRBV7-3 - CASSSGTVNTEAFF TGTGCCAGCAGCTCCGGGACGGTGAACACTGAAGCTTTCTTT
TRBJ2-7 - TRBV6-5 - CASKGGYEQYF TGTGCCAGCAAAGGGGGTTACGAGCAGTACTTC
TRBJ2-6 - TRBV27 - CASSLRSGANVLTF TGTGCCAGCAGTCTCCGCTCTGGGGCCAACGTCCTGACTTTC
TRBJ1-6 - TRBV3-1/TRBV3-2 - CASSQDQFMSPLHF TGTGCCAGCAGCCAAGATCAGTTTATGTCACCCCTCCACTTT
TRBJ2-1 few TRBV18 TRBD2 CASSPGTNGQFF TGTGCCAGCTCACCAGGGACTAATGGGCAGTTCTTC
TRBJ1-4 once TRBV9 TRBD1 CASSVGQGIEKLFF TGTGCCAGCAGCGTAGGACAGGGGATCGAAAAACTGTTTTTT
TRBJ2-3 once TRBV28 - CACLDRRGSDTQYF TGTGCTTGTTTGGACCGGAGAGGGTCAGATACGCAGTATTTT
TRBJ2-5 - TRBV6-2/TRBV6-3 - CASSSLSTGFRETQYF TGTGCCAGCAGTTCATTATCCACAGGGTTTAGAGAGACCCAGTACTTC
TRBJ1-5 - TRBV6-6 - CASESRGLQPQHF TGTGCCAGCGAATCGAGGGGACTGCAGCCCCAGCATTTT
TRBJ2-5 - TRBV30 TRBD2 CAWSGTSGKRETQYF TGTGCCTGGAGTGGGACTAGCGGGAAAAGGGAGACCCAGTACTTC
TRBJ1-2 - TRBV5-1 - CASSLREGYGYTF TGCGCCAGCAGCTTAAGGGAGGGCTATGGCTACACCTTC
TRBJ2-1 once TRBV15 - CATSRDRIEGLQFF TGTGCCACCAGCAGAGATCGAATTGAGGGATTGCAGTTCTTC
TRBJ2-7 - TRBV19 - CASSVQGYEQYF TGTGCCAGTAGCGTACAGGGTTACGAGCAGTACTTC
TRBJ2-3 - TRBV5-1 TRBD2 CASSIGTPGMSGRADTQYF TGCGCCAGCAGCATTGGGACCCCCGGGATGAGCGGGAGAGCAGATACGCAGTATTTT
TRBJ1-5 - TRBV27 - CASSLIQGPQHF TGTGCCAGCAGTCTCATACAGGGCCCCCAGCATTTT
TRBJ2-3 - TRBV11-2 TRBD2 CASSFRTSGITDTQYF TGTGCCAGCAGCTTCCGGACTAGCGGGATCACAGATACGCAGTATTTT
TRBJ2-7 - TRBV27 - CASRTGTNIREQYF TGTGCCAGCAGAACCGGGACAAATATACGTGAGCAGTACTTC
TRBJ2-3 - TRBV9 TRBD2 CASSREGSSTDTQYF TGTGCCAGCTCGCGGGAGGGATCTAGCACAGATACGCAGTATTTT
TRBJ2-5 - TRBV28 - CASSPQTGVAETQYF TGTGCCAGCAGTCCCCAAACGGGAGTGGCGGAGACCCAGTACTTC
TRBJ1-6 - TRBV27 - CASSNDRSGNSPLHF TGTGCCAGCAGTAACGACAGGTCTGGTAATTCACCCCTCCACTTT
TRBJ2-5 - TRBV4-3 - CASSQDESVQETQYF TGCGCCAGCAGCCAAGATGAGTCAGTCCAAGAGACCCAGTACTTC
TRBJ2-7 - TRBV5-1 - CASSLAGGTTYEQYF TGCGCCAGCAGCTTGGCCGGGGGTACAACCTACGAGCAGTACTTC
TRBJ1-1 - TRBV25-1 TRBD1 CASSALTGVRNTEAFF TGTGCCAGCAGTGCCCTCACAGGGGTGCGGAACACTGAAGCTTTCTTT
TRBJ2-7 once TRBV7-2 TRBD1 CASSKDQGAYEQYF TGTGCCAGCAGCAAAGACCAGGGGGCCTACGAGCAGTACTTC